The 23 T cell receptor beta chains below all came from one sample that was sequenced in a study of blood T cell repertoires in COVID-19. Profiling relied on immunoSEQ multiplex PCR, and the TCRdb table lists in-frame clones only, not all of them. This table has about 200,000 clones, about 93% appearing once. The sample taken for sequencing was peripheral blood. These receptor sequences come from a man in his fifties or sixties with COVID-19, enrolled during active disease.

J is TRBJ2-7 and V is TRBV12-3 or TRBV12-4; D is undetermined. The CDR3 totals 12 residues. Between the trimmed V and J ends, which lost 6 bases and 3 bases, there was a span of 9 bases. CDR3 sequence (DNA): TGTGCCAGCAGCCCTCTTAACTACGAGCAGTACTTC. As protein: CASSPLNYEQYF.

The gene calls are TRBV6-5 and TRBJ2-6; D remains unclear. Trimming left V 1 base short and J 1 base short, with 5 bases between. The CDR3 is 15 residues long. Germline-derived CDR1 and CDR2 are MNHEY and SVGAGI. CDR3 region: CASSYYTSGANVLTF. In DNA form, the CDR3 reads TGTGCCAGCAGTTACTACACGTCTGGGGCCAACGTCCTGACTTTC.

The chain uses TRBV5-5 and TRBJ1-6; D is unclear. Germline V lookup: CDR1 SGHKS, CDR2 YYEKEE (reference sequence). The CDR3 contains 14 residues. V was shortened by 3 bases and J by 6 bases, with 10 bases between the two germline ends. The CDR3 DNA reads as TGTGCCAGCAGCTCCGGGTCTTTTAATTCACCCCTCCACTTT. Its translation: CASSSGSFNSPLHF.

J is TRBJ1-2 and V is TRBV4-3; no reliable D call. With 1 base removed from V and 4 bases from J, the gap between germline ends came to 13 bases. The CDR3 consists of 15 residues. Germline V gene sequence: CDR1 LGHNA, CDR2 YSLEER. Written as DNA, the CDR3 is TGCGCCAGCAGCCAAGTTTCGGGTACGAGCTATGGCTACACCTTC. It specifies CASSQVSGTSYGYTF.

The chain has TRBV16 and TRBJ1-6; 8 bases fit TRBD1. V shed 0 bases, J shed 7 bases, and the junction held 11 bases outside the gene matches. CDR3 length: 18 amino acids. Germline CDR1 KGHSY, CDR2 FQNENV. DNA of the CDR3: TGTGCCAGCAGCCAATCAAAGGGACAGGCCCTGCCAAATTCACCCCTCCACTTT. Residues: CASSQSKGQALPNSPLHF. Filled out from reference TRBV16 and TRBJ1-6, the complete variable domain reads GEEVAQTPKHLVRGEGQKAKLYCAPIKGHSYVFWYQQVLKNEFKFLISFQNENVFDETGMPKERFSAKCLPNSPCSLEIQATKLEDSAVYFCASSQSKGQALPNSPLHFGNGTRLTVT.

The CDR3 sequence is CASSIGQGADNEQFF. In DNA form, the CDR3 reads TGTGCCAGTAGTATAGGGCAGGGGGCGGACAATGAGCAGTTCTTC. The chain recombines TRBV19 with TRBJ2-1; 8 positions agree with TRBD1. J gave up 5 bases and V 1 base, and 4 bases lay outside the gene matches. From germline, CDR1 is LNHDA and CDR2 SQIVND (reference sequence). CDR3 size: 15 residues.

The chain links TRBV7-9 to TRBJ1-2; the D is unclear. V lost 3 bases to trimming and J lost 6 bases, with 14 bases between them. CDR1 and CDR2 (germline): SEHNR, FQNEAQ (reference sequence). The length of the CDR3 is 14 residues. Here the CDR3 DNA reads TGTGCCAGCAGCTTCGATCTAGCGAGCGATGGCTACACCTTC. Residues: CASSFDLASDGYTF.

CDR3 in DNA: TGTGCCAGCAGCCCGGGACTAGGTGGGGACGAGCAGTACTTC. It encodes CASSPGLGGDEQYF. The chain carries TRBV5-6 and TRBJ2-7; 8 bases line up with TRBD2. The germline CDR1 and CDR2 sequences are SGHDT and YYEEEE. With 4 bases clipped from V and 5 bases from J, the junction kept 8 bases outside the gene matches. The CDR3 consists of 14 residues.

As DNA, the CDR3 is TGCGCCAGCAGCTTGGTGTCAGGGCTGGGCACTGAAGCTTTCTTT. Amino acids: CASSLVSGLGTEAFF. The chain is built from TRBV5-1 and TRBJ1-1; D might be TRBD1 (5 bases). The CDR3 consists of 15 residues. The V gene's germline CDR1 is SGHRS and CDR2 YFSETQ. V was pared by 0 bases and J by 4 bases, with 13 bases between.

The chain combines TRBV23-1 with TRBJ2-5, with 8 bases matching TRBD1. TRBV23-1 is known as an ORF, though its function is uncertain. This CDR3 is 17 amino acids long. V lost 0 bases and J lost 2; bases outside the gene matches: 8. CDR3 nucleotides: TGCGCCAGCAGTCAATCGACAGGGGCAGAATGGCAAGAGACCCAGTACTTC. It specifies CASSQSTGAEWQETQYF.

The chain joins TRBV5-4 to TRBJ1-4; tentatively, D is TRBD1 (5 bases). Trimming shortened V by 4 bases and J by 6 bases, and 13 bases separated the two germline ends. This CDR3 is 14 amino acids long. Germline lookup yields CDR1 SGHNT and CDR2 YYREEE (reference sequence). The DNA for the CDR3 is TGTGCCAGCAGCCCGCAAGCGGGGGATGAAAAACTGTTTTTT. This codes for CASSPQAGDEKLFF.

The V gene is TRBV19, the J gene TRBJ1-1, with D perhaps TRBD1 (5 bases). The germline V gene encodes CDR1 LNHDA and CDR2 SQIVND (reference sequence). The CDR3 runs 14 residues. Trimming removed 6 bases from V and 1 base from J, with 12 bases in between. The CDR3 coding sequence is TGTGCCAGTAGCTCTGGCGGGGGGAACACTGAAGCTTTCTTT. Translated, it gives CASSSGGGNTEAFF.

The rearrangement links TRBV3-1 (or the pseudogene TRBV3-2) to TRBJ2-4, with a possible D match to TRBD1 (6 bases). Deletions cut 0 bases from V and 8 bases from J, with 14 bases between. The CDR3 extends over 15 amino acids. Germline-derived CDR1 and CDR2 are LGHDT and YNNKEL (reference sequence). The CDR3 bases are TGTGCCAGCAGCCAAGAGGTCTGGGGGCCGGACATTCAGTACTTC. This sequence encodes CASSQEVWGPDIQYF.

V usage is TRBV30 and J usage is TRBJ2-2; 8 nucleotides line up with TRBD1. This CDR3 contains 15 residues. Germline lookup yields CDR1 GTSNPN and CDR2 SVGIG (reference sequence). V lost 4 bases to trimming and J lost 2 bases; unmatched junction nucleotides: 6. The CDR3 protein is CAWTTGQVNTGELFF. In DNA, the CDR3 is TGTGCCTGGACGACGGGACAGGTTAACACCGGGGAGCTGTTTTTT. Complete variable domain (other parts from reference TRBV30 and TRBJ2-2): SQTIHQWPATLVQPVGSPLSLECTVEGTSNPNLYWYRQAAGRGLQLLFYSVGIGQISSEVPQNLSASRPQDRQFILSSKKLLLSDSGFYLCAWTTGQVNTGELFFGEGSRLTVL.

The rearrangement joins TRBV7-2 to TRBJ1-3; no definite D call. Looked up from germline, CDR1 is SGHTA and CDR2 is FQGNSA. V gave up 4 bases and J gave up 0 bases, with 10 bases separating them. The length of the CDR3 is 15 residues. In DNA form, the CDR3 reads TGTGCCAGCAGCTCCCGGGGTCCCTCTGGAAACACCATATATTTT. Translated: CASSSRGPSGNTIYF.

The V call is TRBV6-2 or TRBV6-3, the J call TRBJ1-2, with 8 bases that match TRBD1. Trimming took 6 bases from V and 7 from J; bases not matched to a gene: 16. CDR3 length: 16 amino acids. CDR1 is MNHEY, CDR2 SVGEGT, per germline. CDR3 sequence: CASSDRISGTGPGYTF. DNA for the CDR3: TGTGCCAGCAGCGACCGTATCTCCGGGACAGGACCTGGCTACACCTTC.

The rearrangement joins TRBV9 to TRBJ2-7; D is possibly TRBD2 (6 bases). Trimming took 3 bases from V and 4 from J, leaving 23 bases between them. Germline values: CDR1 SGDLS, CDR2 YYNGEE. The CDR3 sequence is 17 residues long. The CDR3 sequence is CASSGRYPGDYLYEQYF. The CDR3 DNA is TGTGCCAGCAGCGGTAGGTATCCGGGAGATTATCTGTACGAGCAGTACTTC.

CDR3 nucleotide sequence: TGTGCCAGCGGCCCTCCCCCTGGAAACACCATATATTTT. This codes for CASGPPPGNTIYF. The rearrangement links TRBV6-5 to TRBJ1-3; no reliable D call. The CDR3 has 13 residues. Trimming pared 8 bases from V and 2 bases from J, leaving 10 bases between. From germline, CDR1 is MNHEY and CDR2 SVGAGI.

The CDR3 DNA follows: TGTGCCAGCAGCTCGAGCGGGCCCAGGGAGCAGTACTTC. This encodes CASSSSGPREQYF. J is TRBJ2-7 and V is TRBV5-4; D possibly corresponds to TRBD2 (6 bases). Germline V gene lookup returns CDR1 SGHNT and CDR2 YYREEE (reference sequence). The CDR3 is made up of 13 amino acids. V lost 3 bases, J lost 7 bases, and 14 bases lay in between.

The gene calls are TRBV6-2 or TRBV6-3 and TRBJ2-2, with D perhaps TRBD1 (6 bases). CDR3 length equals 14 residues. Trimming cost V 1 base and J 6 bases, with 9 bases left between them. Germline V CDR1 and CDR2: MNHEY, SVGEGT. CDR3 protein: CASSYYRAPGELFF. The CDR3, as DNA: TGTGCCAGCAGTTACTACAGGGCTCCCGGGGAGCTGTTTTTT.

For this clone: In the same sample, other DNA sequences code for this CDR3. V usage is TRBV19 and J usage is TRBJ1-5; D perhaps matches TRBD1 (6 bases). The CDR3 is 13 residues long. Trimming cost V 3 bases and J 4 bases, with 7 bases left between them. The germline CDR1 and CDR2 sequences are LNHDA and SQIVND (reference sequence). Here the CDR3 reads CASSIGQNQPQHF. CDR3 coding DNA: TGTGCCAGTAGTATCGGACAGAATCAGCCCCAGCATTTT.

This chain uses TRBV18 with TRBJ2-3, with 7 bases identical to TRBD1. There are 17 residues in the CDR3. In germline, CDR1 is KGHSH, CDR2 LQKENI. J was trimmed by 0 bases and V by 0 bases; bases with no gene match: 6. As DNA, the CDR3 is TGTGCCAGCTCACCACCGACAGGGACAAGAAGCACAGATACGCAGTATTTT. It encodes CASSPPTGTRSTDTQYF.

The rearrangement uses TRBV27 and TRBJ2-7; a weak D match, TRBD2 (6 bases). The CDR3 consists of 15 residues. Germline CDR1 and CDR2: MNHEY and SMNVEV (reference sequence). Trimming cost V 0 bases and J 2 bases, with 11 bases left between them. In DNA, the CDR3 is TGTGCCAGCAGTTTATCTTTCGGGAGCGCCTACGAGCAGTACTTC. Amino acids: CASSLSFGSAYEQYF.